These T cell receptor beta chains were read from a single sample in a study of blood T cell repertoires in COVID-19. Libraries were prepared by immunoSEQ multiplex PCR; TCRdb keeps only in-frame clonotypes and omits some of them. This table holds 300,000 to 400,000 clones, about 89% found once. The sample comprised PBMCs or T cells enriched from blood (not recorded which). The receptor set was obtained from a man aged 60 to 75 who had recovered from COVID-19. The CDR3 runs from the conserved cysteine through the conserved F or W. A D gene is named only where the DNA matches it firmly. A row's size may be missing; if present it is once, few, many or a size class.

V	size	J	D	CDR3	DNA
TRBV18	once	TRBJ2-7	TRBD1	CASSPFGGQGGSYEQYF	TGTGCCAGCTCACCTTTCGGAGGACAGGGTGGATCCTACGAGCAGTACTTC
TRBV5-1	.	TRBJ2-7	TRBD2	CASSPGLAGYEQYF	TGCGCCAGCAGCCCTGGACTAGCGGGTTACGAGCAGTACTTC
TRBV28	.	TRBJ1-5	.	CASSGPDTLVGPQHF	TGTGCCAGCAGCGGTCCGGACACCCTGGTTGGGCCCCAGCATTTT
TRBV5-6	.	TRBJ2-7	TRBD2	CASSARTSGSLVYEQYF	TGTGCCAGCAGCGCCCGGACTAGCGGGAGTTTAGTCTACGAGCAGTACTTC
TRBV3-1/TRBV3-2	.	TRBJ2-1	.	CASSRGGGAYYNEQFF	TGTGCCAGCAGCCGGGGGGGCGGGGCTTACTACAATGAGCAGTTCTTC
TRBV5-4	.	TRBJ1-2	TRBD1	CASSRTGGPDNYGYTF	TGTGCCAGCAGCCGGACAGGGGGACCTGATAACTATGGCTACACCTTC
TRBV19	.	TRBJ2-2	TRBD1	CASGFPGQGAREGELFF	TGTGCCAGTGGATTCCCGGGACAGGGGGCTCGGGAGGGGGAGCTGTTTTTT
TRBV18	.	TRBJ2-7	.	CASSRPGILNYEQYF	TGTGCCAGCTCTCGTCCAGGAATCCTTAACTACGAGCAGTACTTC
TRBV4-3	.	TRBJ2-7	.	CASSQDRVVGEQYF	TGCGCCAGCAGCCAAGATCGCGTCGTCGGCGAGCAGTACTTC
TRBV25-1	once	TRBJ2-7	TRBD2	CASSDFQGLAGAYEQYF	TGTGCCAGCAGTGACTTTCAAGGGCTAGCGGGCGCCTACGAGCAGTACTTC
TRBV28	.	TRBJ2-5	TRBD1	CASSLPDRGGTQYF	TGTGCCAGCAGTTTACCCGACAGGGGCGGGACCCAGTACTTC
TRBV6-5	.	TRBJ2-2	TRBD2	CASSLLAENTGELFF	TGTGCCAGCAGTCTCCTAGCGGAGAACACCGGGGAGCTGTTTTTT
TRBV4-2	.	TRBJ2-1	.	CASSQVTWEQFF	TGTGCCAGCAGCCAGGTTACTTGGGAGCAGTTCTTC
TRBV5-6	.	TRBJ1-4	TRBD1	CASSSYRGRTEKLFF	TGTGCCAGCAGCAGCTACAGGGGGCGCACTGAAAAACTGTTTTTT
TRBV2	.	TRBJ2-1	.	CASSEVVNEQFF	TGTGCCAGCAGTGAGGTAGTGAATGAGCAGTTCTTC
TRBV5-4	few	TRBJ1-1	.	CASSKYQTEAFF	TGTGCCAGCAGCAAATATCAGACTGAAGCTTTCTTT
TRBV4-2	once	TRBJ2-2	TRBD2	CASSPGGVGLAETNTGELFF	TGTGCCAGCAGCCCCGGGGGGGTGGGACTAGCGGAAACGAACACCGGGGAGCTGTTTTTT
TRBV15	.	TRBJ1-1	.	CATSRDKLTGGEAFF	TGTGCCACCAGCAGAGATAAGCTAACGGGGGGAGAAGCTTTCTTT
TRBV5-4	.	TRBJ1-6	.	CASSFRDANSPLHF	TGTGCCAGCAGCTTCCGGGATGCTAATTCACCCCTCCACTTT
TRBV30	few	TRBJ1-3	TRBD1	CAWSGAGDRDPLYSGNTIYF	TGTGCCTGGAGCGGGGCGGGGGACAGGGATCCCCTCTACTCTGGAAACACCATATATTTT
TRBV4-3	.	TRBJ2-7	TRBD2	CASSQASGSYEQYF	TGCGCCAGCAGCCAGGCTAGCGGCTCCTACGAGCAGTACTTC
TRBV9	few	TRBJ2-2	.	CASSHPAGTANTGELFF	TGTGCCAGCAGCCACCCCGCGGGGACCGCGAACACCGGGGAGCTGTTTTTT
TRBV12-3/TRBV12-4	.	TRBJ1-2	.	CASKGDSDYGYTF	TGTGCCAGTAAAGGGGACTCGGACTATGGCTACACCTTC
TRBV6-1	.	TRBJ1-2	TRBD1	CASSEGPTGTGYGYTF	TGTGCCAGCAGTGAGGGACCCACCGGGACAGGCTATGGCTACACCTTC
TRBV5-1	.	TRBJ2-7	TRBD2	CASSLEATSGGSSYEQYF	TGCGCCAGCAGCTTGGAGGCGACTAGCGGGGGAAGCTCCTACGAGCAGTACTTC